One T cell receptor (beta chain) is described in this entry. These data come from a study of blood T cell repertoires in COVID-19. The wider study: Sites in the United States, Italy and Spain provided acute and convalescent COVID-19 samples.

TCRdb's copy holds only in-frame clones and misses some; the assay was immunoSEQ multiplex PCR. The sample lists around 120,000 clones; 78% were seen once. This TCR came from a man aged 65-85 years with acute or convalescent COVID-19. What was sequenced was peripheral blood.

The DNA for the CDR3 is TGTGCCAGCACACCACTAGCGGGGGCATACAATGAGCAGTTCTTC. Amino acid sequence: CASTPLAGAYNEQFF. The chain is built from TRBV2 and TRBJ2-1, with 11 nucleotides matching TRBD2. The V gene's germline CDR1 is SNHLY and CDR2 FYNNEI. CDR3 length: 15 amino acids. Unmatched junction bases numbered 6, after V lost 7 bases and J lost 4 bases.